The present TCR beta chain was sequenced within a study of blood T cell repertoires in COVID-19. Looking at the study overall: PBMCs, B-cell-depleted T cells, or T cells provided the cDNA or gDNA that made up the material.

The CDR3 is made up of 14 amino acids. Trimming pared 0 bases from V and 4 bases from J, leaving 9 bases between. The germline gives CDR1 KGHSY, CDR2 FQNENV. This clone was observed a single time. The protocol was immunoSEQ multiplex PCR, while the TCRdb copy is restricted to in-frame clones and leaves out a portion. The repertoire includes around 160,000 clones, about 87% of them detected once, and 10% sits in the top ten. The sample taken for sequencing was peripheral blood. V usage is TRBV16 and J usage is TRBJ1-2; D not resolved. This clonotype was obtained from a woman between 65 and 79 years old with COVID-19, enrolled during active disease. CDR3 sequence (DNA): TGTGCCAGCAGCCAATCAGGAGAGTTCTATGGCTACACCTTC. Encoded protein: CASSQSGEFYGYTF.